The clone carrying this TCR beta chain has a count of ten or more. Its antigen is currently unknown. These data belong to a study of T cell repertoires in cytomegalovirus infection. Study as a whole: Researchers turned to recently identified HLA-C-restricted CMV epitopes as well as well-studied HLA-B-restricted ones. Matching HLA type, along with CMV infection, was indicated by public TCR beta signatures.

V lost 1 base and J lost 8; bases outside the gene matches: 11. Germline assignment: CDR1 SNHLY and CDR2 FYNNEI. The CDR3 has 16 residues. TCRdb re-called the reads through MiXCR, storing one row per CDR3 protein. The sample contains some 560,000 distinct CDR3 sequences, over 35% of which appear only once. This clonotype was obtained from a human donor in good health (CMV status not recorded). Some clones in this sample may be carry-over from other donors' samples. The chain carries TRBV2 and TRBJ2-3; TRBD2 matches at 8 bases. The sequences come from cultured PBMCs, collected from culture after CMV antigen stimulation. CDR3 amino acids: CASSEVLTSAGGTQYF. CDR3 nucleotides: TGTGCCAGCAGTGAAGTACTGACTAGCGCTGGGGGTACGCAGTATTTT. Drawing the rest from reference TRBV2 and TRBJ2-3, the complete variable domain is EPEVTQTPSHQVTQMGQEVILRCVPISNHLYFYWYRQILGQKVEFLVSFYNNEISEKSEIFDDQFSVERPDGSNFTLKIRSTKLEDSAMYFCASSEVLTSAGGTQYFGPGTRLTVL.